These 2 T cell receptor beta chains originate from one sample sequenced in a study of CD8 T cells in ankylosing spondylitis. Study-wide findings and caveats: A TCR beta motif of under 10 highly homologous variants appeared characteristic of ankylosing spondylitis blood.

No cognate antigen is known for these TCRs. TCRdb reprocessed the 5' RACE reads via MiXCR and lists one record per CDR3 protein. Of about 510,000 distinct CDR3 sequences listed, roughly 5% are singletons. Sequences were obtained from blood, either unsorted or a sorted T cell fraction (not recorded which). These receptor sequences come from a male donor with ankylosing spondylitis.

This clonotype has only a few counts. The V and J genes are TRBV18 and TRBJ2-3; possible D gene TRBD1, 5 bases. Germline V gene data show CDR1 as KGHSH and CDR2 as LQKENI. The length of the CDR3 is 15 residues. Deletions cut 3 bases from V and 2 bases from J, with 12 bases between. CDR3 protein: CASSPFKQVTDTQYF. CDR3 nucleotide sequence: TGTGCCAGCTCACCTTTCAAACAGGTCACAGATACGCAGTATTTT.

This clonotype has a count of ten or more. The chain is built from TRBV12-3 or TRBV12-4 and TRBJ1-5; D gene uncertain. Trimming removed 5 bases from V and 6 bases from J, with 14 bases in between. This CDR3 contains 14 residues. The CDR3 reads CASSPDPRGQPQHF. The CDR3, as DNA: TGTGCCAGCAGTCCGGATCCACGCGGTCAGCCCCAGCATTTT.